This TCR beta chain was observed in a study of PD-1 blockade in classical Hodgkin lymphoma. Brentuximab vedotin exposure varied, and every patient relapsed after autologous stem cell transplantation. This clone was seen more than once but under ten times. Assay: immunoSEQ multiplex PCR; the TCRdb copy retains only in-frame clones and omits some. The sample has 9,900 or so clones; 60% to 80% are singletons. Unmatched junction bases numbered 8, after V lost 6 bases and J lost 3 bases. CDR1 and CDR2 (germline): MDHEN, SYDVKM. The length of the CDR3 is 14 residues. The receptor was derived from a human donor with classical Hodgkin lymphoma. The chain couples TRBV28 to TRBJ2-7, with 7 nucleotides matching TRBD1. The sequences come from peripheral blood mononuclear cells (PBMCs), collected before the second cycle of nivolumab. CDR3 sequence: CASRIQGIDYEQYF. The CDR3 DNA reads TGTGCCAGCAGGATACAGGGGATCGACTACGAGCAGTACTTC. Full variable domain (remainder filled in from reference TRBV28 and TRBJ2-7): DVKVTQSSRYLVKRTGEKVFLECVQDMDHENMFWYRQDPGLGLRLIYFSYDVKMKEKGDIPEGYSVSREKKERFSLILESASTNQTSMYLCASRIQGIDYEQYFGPGTRLTVT.